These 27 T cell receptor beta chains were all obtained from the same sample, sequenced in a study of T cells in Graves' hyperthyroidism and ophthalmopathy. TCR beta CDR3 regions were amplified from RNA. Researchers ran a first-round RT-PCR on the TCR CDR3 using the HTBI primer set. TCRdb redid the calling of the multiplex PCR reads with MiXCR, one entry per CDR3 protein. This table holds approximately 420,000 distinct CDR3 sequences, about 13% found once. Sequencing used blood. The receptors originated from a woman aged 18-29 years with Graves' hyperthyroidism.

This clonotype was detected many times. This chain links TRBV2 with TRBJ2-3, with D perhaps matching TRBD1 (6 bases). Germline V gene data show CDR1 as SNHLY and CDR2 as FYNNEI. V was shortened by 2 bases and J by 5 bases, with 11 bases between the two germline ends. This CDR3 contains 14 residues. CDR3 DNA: TGTGCCAGCAGTGAACAGGGGCAGGTAGATACGCAGTATTTT. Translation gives CASSEQGQVDTQYF.

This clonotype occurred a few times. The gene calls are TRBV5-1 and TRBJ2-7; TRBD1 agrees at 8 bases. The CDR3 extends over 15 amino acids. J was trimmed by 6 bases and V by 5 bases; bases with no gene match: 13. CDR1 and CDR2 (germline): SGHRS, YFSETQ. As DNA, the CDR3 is TGCGCCAGCAGTCCCTACCCCAGGGGGCTTAGCGAGCAGTACTTC. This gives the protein CASSPYPRGLSEQYF. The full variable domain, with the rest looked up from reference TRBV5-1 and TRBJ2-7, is KAGVTQTPRYLIKTRGQQVTLSCSPISGHRSVSWYQQTPGQGLQFLFEYFSETQRNKGNFPGRFSGRQFSNSRSEMNVSTLELGDSALYLCASSPYPRGLSEQYFGPGTRLTVT.

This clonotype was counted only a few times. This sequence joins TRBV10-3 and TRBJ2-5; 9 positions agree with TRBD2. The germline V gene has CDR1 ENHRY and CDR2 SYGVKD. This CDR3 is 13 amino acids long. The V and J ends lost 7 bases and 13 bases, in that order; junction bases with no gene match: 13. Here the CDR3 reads CAITPGVAGVLYF. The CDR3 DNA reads TGTGCCATCACCCCGGGGGTAGCGGGAGTCCTGTACTTC.

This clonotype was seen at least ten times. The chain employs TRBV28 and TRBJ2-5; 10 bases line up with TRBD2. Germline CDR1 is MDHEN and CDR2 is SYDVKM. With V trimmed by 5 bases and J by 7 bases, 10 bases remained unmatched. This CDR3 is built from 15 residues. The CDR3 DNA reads TGTGCCAGCAGTATCTCTAGCGGGAGTTGGGGGACCCAGTACTTC. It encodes CASSISSGSWGTQYF.

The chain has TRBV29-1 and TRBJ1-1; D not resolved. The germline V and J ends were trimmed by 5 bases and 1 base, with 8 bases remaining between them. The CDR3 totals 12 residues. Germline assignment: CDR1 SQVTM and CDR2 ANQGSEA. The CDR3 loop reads CSVREGNTEAFF. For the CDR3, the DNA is TGCAGCGTTCGAGAGGGGAACACTGAAGCTTTCTTT.

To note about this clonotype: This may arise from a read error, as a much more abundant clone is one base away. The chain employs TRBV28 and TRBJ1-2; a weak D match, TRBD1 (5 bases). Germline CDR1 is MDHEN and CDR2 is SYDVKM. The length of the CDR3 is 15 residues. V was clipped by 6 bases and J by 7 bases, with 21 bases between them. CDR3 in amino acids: CASRPQTRGAGGYTF. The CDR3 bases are TGTGCCAGCAGACCCCAGACAAGGGGCGCGGGTGGCTACACCTTC.

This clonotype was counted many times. CDR3 loop: CASGGGRGYSSYNEQFF. DNA for the CDR3: TGTGCCAGCGGAGGTGGGAGGGGGTATAGCTCCTACAATGAGCAGTTCTTC. This chain links TRBV11-3 with TRBJ2-1, with D possibly being TRBD2 (7 bases). The V end was cut by 8 bases, the J end by 0 bases, with 20 bases between. In germline, CDR1 is SGHNT, CDR2 YENEEA. The CDR3 totals 17 residues.

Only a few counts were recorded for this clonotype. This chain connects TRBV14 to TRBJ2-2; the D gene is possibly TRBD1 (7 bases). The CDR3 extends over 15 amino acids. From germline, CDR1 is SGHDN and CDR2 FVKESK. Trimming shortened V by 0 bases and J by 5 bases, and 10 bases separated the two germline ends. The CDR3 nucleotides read TGTGCCAGCAGCCAAGACAGGGGGAGGACCGGGGAGCTGTTTTTT. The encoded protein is CASSQDRGRTGELFF.

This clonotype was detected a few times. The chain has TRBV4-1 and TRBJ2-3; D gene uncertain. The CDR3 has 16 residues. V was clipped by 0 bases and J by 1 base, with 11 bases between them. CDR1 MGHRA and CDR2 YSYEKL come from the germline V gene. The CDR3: CASSQDPFFGTDTQYF. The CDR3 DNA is TGCGCCAGCAGCCAAGATCCTTTCTTCGGCACAGATACGCAGTATTTT.

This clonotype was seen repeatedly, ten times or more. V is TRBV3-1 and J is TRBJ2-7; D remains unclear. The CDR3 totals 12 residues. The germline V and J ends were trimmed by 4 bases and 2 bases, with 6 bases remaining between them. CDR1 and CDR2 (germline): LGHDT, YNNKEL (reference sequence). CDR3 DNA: TGTGCCAGCAGCCCCAACACCTACGAGCAGTACTTC. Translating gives CASSPNTYEQYF.

The CDR3 here is CAISASVGLAEETQYF. The CDR3 DNA sequence: TGTGCCATCAGCGCCTCGGTGGGACTAGCGGAAGAGACCCAGTACTTC. The V call is TRBV10-3, the J call TRBJ2-5; 11 bases line up with TRBD2. Germline CDR1 is ENHRY and CDR2 is SYGVKD. V shed 6 bases, J shed 3 bases, and the junction held 9 bases outside the gene matches. This CDR3 contains 16 residues.

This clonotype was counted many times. The CDR3 is CASSPQGASNQPQHF. CDR3 DNA: TGTGCCAGCTCACCACAGGGGGCGAGCAATCAGCCCCAGCATTTT. The chain carries TRBV18 and TRBJ1-5; 7 nucleotides align to TRBD1. In germline, CDR1 is KGHSH, CDR2 LQKENI. After removal of 1 base from V and 1 base from J, the junction contained 1 base not matched to a gene. The CDR3 is 15 amino acids.

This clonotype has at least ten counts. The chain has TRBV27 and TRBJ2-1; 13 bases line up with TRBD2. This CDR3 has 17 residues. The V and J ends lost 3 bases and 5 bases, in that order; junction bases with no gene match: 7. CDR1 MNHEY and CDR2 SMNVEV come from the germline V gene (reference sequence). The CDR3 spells CASSFRRLAGGHNEQFF. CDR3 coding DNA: TGTGCCAGCAGTTTCCGACGACTAGCGGGAGGCCACAATGAGCAGTTCTTC.

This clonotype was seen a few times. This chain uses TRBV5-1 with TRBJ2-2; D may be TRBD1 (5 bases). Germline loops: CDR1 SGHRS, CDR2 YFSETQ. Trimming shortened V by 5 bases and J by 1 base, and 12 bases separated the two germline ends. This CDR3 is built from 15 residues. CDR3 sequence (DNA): TGCGCCAGCAGATCAGGGCGATTGAACACCGGGGAGCTGTTTTTT. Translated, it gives CASRSGRLNTGELFF.

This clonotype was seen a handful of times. DNA for the CDR3: TGTGCCAGCAGTCGGGGACAGGGACCCATGTGGGAGCAGTTCTTC. This codes for CASSRGQGPMWEQFF. This chain uses TRBV28 with TRBJ2-1, with TRBD1 matching 9 bases. Germline V CDR1 and CDR2: MDHEN, SYDVKM. Trimming at V came to 5 bases and at J to 10 bases, leaving 12 bases not matched to a gene. This CDR3 contains 15 residues. The whole variable domain, remainder taken from reference TRBV28 and TRBJ2-1, is DVKVTQSSRYLVKRTGEKVFLECVQDMDHENMFWYRQDPGLGLRLIYFSYDVKMKEKGDIPEGYSVSREKKERFSLILESASTNQTSMYLCASSRGQGPMWEQFFGPGTRLTVL.

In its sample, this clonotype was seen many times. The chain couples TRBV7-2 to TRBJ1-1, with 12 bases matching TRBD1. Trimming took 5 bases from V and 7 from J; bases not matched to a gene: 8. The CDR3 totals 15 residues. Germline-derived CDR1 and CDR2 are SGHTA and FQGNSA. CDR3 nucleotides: TGTGCCAGCAGCGGATGGGACAGGGGGCTCGGTGAAGCTTTCTTT. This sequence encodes CASSGWDRGLGEAFF.

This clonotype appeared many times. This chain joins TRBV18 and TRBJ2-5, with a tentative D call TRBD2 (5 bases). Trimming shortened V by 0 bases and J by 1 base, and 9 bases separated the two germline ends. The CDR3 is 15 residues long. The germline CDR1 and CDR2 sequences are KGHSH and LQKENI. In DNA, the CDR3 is TGTGCCAGCTCACCACCAAATAGCGCCCAAGAGACCCAGTACTTC. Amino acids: CASSPPNSAQETQYF.

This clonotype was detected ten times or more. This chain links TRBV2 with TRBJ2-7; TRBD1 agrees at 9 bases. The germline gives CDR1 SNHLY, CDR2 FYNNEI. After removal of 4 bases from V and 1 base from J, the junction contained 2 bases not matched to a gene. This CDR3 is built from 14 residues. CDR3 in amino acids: CASSGDRVSYEQYF. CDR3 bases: TGTGCCAGCAGTGGGGACAGGGTATCCTACGAGCAGTACTTC.

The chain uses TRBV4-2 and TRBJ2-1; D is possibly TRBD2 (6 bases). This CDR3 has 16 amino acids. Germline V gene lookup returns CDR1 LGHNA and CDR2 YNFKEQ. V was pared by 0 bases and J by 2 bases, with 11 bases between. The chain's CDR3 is CASSQEIAATYNEQFF. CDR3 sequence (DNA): TGTGCCAGCAGCCAAGAGATAGCGGCAACCTACAATGAGCAGTTCTTC.

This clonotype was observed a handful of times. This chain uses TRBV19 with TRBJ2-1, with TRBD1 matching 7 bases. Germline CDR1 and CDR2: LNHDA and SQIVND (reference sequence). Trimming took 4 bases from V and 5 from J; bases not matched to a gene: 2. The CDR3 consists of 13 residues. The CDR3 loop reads CASSTDRDNEQFF. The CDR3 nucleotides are TGTGCCAGTAGTACCGACAGGGACAATGAGCAGTTCTTC.

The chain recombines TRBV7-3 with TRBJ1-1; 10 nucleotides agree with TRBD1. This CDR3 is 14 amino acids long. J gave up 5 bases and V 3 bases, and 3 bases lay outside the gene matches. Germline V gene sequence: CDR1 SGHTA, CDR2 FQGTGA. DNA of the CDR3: TGTGCCAGCAGCTTGGGACAGGGGCATACTGAAGCTTTCTTT. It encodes CASSLGQGHTEAFF.

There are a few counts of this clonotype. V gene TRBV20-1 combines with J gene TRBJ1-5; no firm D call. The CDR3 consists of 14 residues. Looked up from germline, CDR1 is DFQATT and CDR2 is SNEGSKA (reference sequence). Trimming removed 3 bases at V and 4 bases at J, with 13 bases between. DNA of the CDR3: TGCAGTGCTAGTCGGCAGCGGTTAAATCAGCCCCAGCATTTT. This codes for CSASRQRLNQPQHF.

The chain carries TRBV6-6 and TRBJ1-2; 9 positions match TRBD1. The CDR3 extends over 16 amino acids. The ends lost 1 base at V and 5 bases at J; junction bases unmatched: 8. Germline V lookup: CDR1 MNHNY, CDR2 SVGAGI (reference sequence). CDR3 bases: TGTGCCAGCAGTTACTTACAGGGGGCAACTTTATATGGCTACACCTTC. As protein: CASSYLQGATLYGYTF.

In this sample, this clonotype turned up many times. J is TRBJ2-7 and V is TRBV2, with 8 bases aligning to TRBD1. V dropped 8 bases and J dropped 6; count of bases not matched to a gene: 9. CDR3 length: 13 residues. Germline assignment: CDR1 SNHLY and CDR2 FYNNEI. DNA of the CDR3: TGTGCCAGCCAAGCCAGGACAGGGCCCGAGCAGTACTTC. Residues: CASQARTGPEQYF.

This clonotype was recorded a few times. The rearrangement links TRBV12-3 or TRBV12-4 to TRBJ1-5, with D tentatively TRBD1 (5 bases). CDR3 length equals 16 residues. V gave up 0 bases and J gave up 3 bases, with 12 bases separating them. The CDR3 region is CASSLAVGEANQPQHF. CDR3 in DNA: TGTGCCAGCAGTTTAGCCGTGGGGGAGGCCAATCAGCCCCAGCATTTT.

The CDR3 DNA is TGTGCCAGCAGCGTAGACGGGACAGCGAACACTGAAGCTTTCTTT. The encoded protein is CASSVDGTANTEAFF. The J gene is TRBJ1-1, the V gene TRBV7-8, with 7 bases lining up with TRBD1. The germline V gene has CDR1 SGHVS and CDR2 FQNEAQ. This CDR3 is 15 amino acids long. The trim removed 5 bases at V and 1 base at J, leaving 7 bases unmatched.

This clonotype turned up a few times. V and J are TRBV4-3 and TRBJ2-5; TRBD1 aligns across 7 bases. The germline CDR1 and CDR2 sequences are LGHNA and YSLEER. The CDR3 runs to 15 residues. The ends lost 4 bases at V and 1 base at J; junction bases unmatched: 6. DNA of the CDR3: TGCGCCAGCAGCCGAGCCGGGACAGCCCAAGAGACCCAGTACTTC. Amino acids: CASSRAGTAQETQYF.